Following are 26 T cell receptor beta chains from one sample sequenced in a study of response to subunit inactivated influenza vaccine. TCRdb independently ran MiXCR on the RT-PCR reads; one entry per CDR3 protein. The sample lists 500,000 to 600,000 distinct CDR3 sequences, 16% seen once, with over 2.5% in the top ten. The specimen comprised CD4+ T cells sorted from PBMCs, sampled less than 30 months after vaccination. The receptor source for this set is a man in his fifties or sixties who received an inactivated influenza vaccine.

The chain carries TRBV29-1 and TRBJ1-1, with unresolved D. The germline gives CDR1 SQVTM, CDR2 ANQGSEA. Trimming cost V 2 bases and J 7 bases, with 11 bases left between them. The CDR3 is 12 residues long. CDR3: CSVELHAYEAFF. CDR3 bases: TGCAGCGTTGAATTACACGCTTATGAAGCTTTCTTT.

The rearrangement uses TRBV7-2 and TRBJ2-5; unclear D gene. This CDR3 region has 12 residues. Per the germline V gene, CDR1 is SGHTA and CDR2 is FQGNSA. Trimming removed 4 bases at V and 2 bases at J, with 5 bases between. The DNA for the CDR3 is TGTGCCAGCAGCTCCCCACAAGAGACCCAGTACTTC. It is translated as CASSSPQETQYF.

V is TRBV20-1 and J is TRBJ2-1; 9 bases fit TRBD2. The length of the CDR3 is 16 residues. From germline, CDR1 is DFQATT and CDR2 SNEGSKA (reference sequence). Trimming at V came to 2 bases and at J to 7 bases, leaving 12 bases not matched to a gene. CDR3 loop: CSARLNSGRGGNEQFF. The CDR3 coding sequence is TGCAGTGCTAGACTGAATAGCGGGAGAGGAGGGAATGAGCAGTTCTTC.

The chain couples TRBV20-1 to TRBJ2-2; possible D gene TRBD2, 5 bases. V was clipped by 3 bases and J by 5 bases, with 13 bases between them. Per the germline V gene, CDR1 is DFQATT and CDR2 is SNEGSKA (reference sequence). This CDR3 is 14 amino acids long. The CDR3 bases are TGCAGTGCTAGCGGGATTGAGAGGACCGGGGAGCTGTTTTTT. Amino acids: CSASGIERTGELFF.

The table lists this clonotype with a few counts. The chain is built from TRBV24-1 and TRBJ2-1; D uncertain. The CDR3 has 14 residues. Trimming removed 5 bases from V and 5 bases from J, with 12 bases in between. Germline V CDR1 and CDR2: KGHDR, SFDVKD. The CDR3: CATSVGFEDNEQFF. In nucleotides, the CDR3 is TGTGCCACCAGTGTAGGGTTTGAGGACAATGAGCAGTTCTTC.

This clonotype was counted between two and nine times. This chain joins TRBV7-9 and TRBJ2-1, with TRBD2 as a possible D gene (5 bases). Between the trimmed V and J ends, which lost 5 bases and 8 bases, there was a span of 16 bases. Germline V gene lookup returns CDR1 SEHNR and CDR2 FQNEAQ (reference sequence). This CDR3 has 14 amino acids. CDR3 sequence reads: CASSLRQPRDEQFF. CDR3 coding DNA: TGTGCCAGCAGCCTCCGACAACCGAGGGATGAGCAGTTCTTC.

This clonotype was recorded many times. The V and J genes are TRBV12-3 or TRBV12-4 and TRBJ1-1, with D perhaps TRBD1 (5 bases). The CDR3 spans 15 residues. The germline V and J ends were trimmed by 6 bases and 5 bases, with 19 bases remaining between them. The CDR3 coding sequence is TGTGCCAGCAGCCCACCCGGGGGGGGGTGGACTGAAGCTTTCTTT. This sequence encodes CASSPPGGGWTEAFF.

V gene TRBV29-1 combines with J gene TRBJ1-1; D is unclear. CDR3 length: 12 residues. From germline, CDR1 is SQVTM and CDR2 ANQGSEA. Trimming stripped 3 bases from V and 5 bases from J, with 10 bases between. The CDR3 DNA sequence: TGCAGCGTTGACCCCCTTGGAACTGAAGCTTTCTTT. Protein product: CSVDPLGTEAFF.

This clonotype was seen ten or more times. The V gene is TRBV20-1, the J gene TRBJ2-3, with a weak D call TRBD2 (6 bases). This CDR3 comprises 15 residues. Looked up from germline, CDR1 is DFQATT and CDR2 is SNEGSKA (reference sequence). Deletions cut 1 base from V and 2 bases from J, with 13 bases between. CDR3 in DNA: TGCAGTGCTAGAGCGGGAGTCAGGAACACAGATACGCAGTATTTT. It translates to CSARAGVRNTDTQYF.

The V call is TRBV5-6, the J call TRBJ2-5; 13 bases line up with TRBD2. This CDR3 spans 16 amino acids. V dropped 5 bases and J dropped 9; count of bases not matched to a gene: 13. Germline lookup yields CDR1 SGHDT and CDR2 YYEEEE. In nucleotides, the CDR3 is TGTGCCAGCAGTTTTGGACTAGCGGGGGATAGATGGGCCCAGTACTTC. This gives the protein CASSFGLAGDRWAQYF. The whole variable domain, remainder taken from reference TRBV5-6 and TRBJ2-5, is DAGVTQSPTHLIKTRGQQVTLRCSPKSGHDTVSWYQQALGQGPQFIFQYYEEEERQRGNFPDRFSGHQFPNYSSELNVNALLLGDSALYLCASSFGLAGDRWAQYFGPGTRLLVL.

The genes are TRBV4-1 and TRBJ2-1; D is tentatively TRBD1 or TRBD2 (5 bases each). Germline V CDR1 and CDR2: MGHRA, YSYEKL. The CDR3 has 14 residues. Trimming stripped 3 bases from V and 3 bases from J, with 9 bases between. In DNA form, the CDR3 reads TGCGCCAGCAGCCAGGGGGTGGTCTACAATGAGCAGTTCTTC. The encoded protein is CASSQGVVYNEQFF.

This clonotype was observed many times. The chain couples TRBV7-9 to TRBJ2-1, with TRBD1 matching over 10 bases. The CDR3 runs 17 residues. J lost 5 bases, V lost 5 bases, and 12 bases had no gene match. CDR1 is SEHNR, CDR2 FQNEAQ, per germline (reference sequence). CDR3 residues: CASSPRDRGRRNNEQFF. CDR3 DNA: TGTGCCAGCAGCCCTAGGGACAGGGGTCGCAGGAACAATGAGCAGTTCTTC.

This clonotype was counted between two and nine times. The rearrangement uses TRBV5-1 and TRBJ1-4; D not resolved. V was pared by 0 bases and J by 8 bases, with 8 bases between. The CDR3 has 13 residues. Per germline, CDR1 SGHRS and CDR2 YFSETQ. For the CDR3, the DNA is TGCGCCAGCAGCTTGGCCCGAAAAGAAAAACTGTTTTTT. Its protein product is CASSLARKEKLFF.

This clonotype showed up just a few times. The V gene is TRBV20-1, the J gene TRBJ2-3; 11 positions match TRBD2. The CDR3 runs 18 residues. Germline V gene data show CDR1 as DFQATT and CDR2 as SNEGSKA (reference sequence). The junction had 12 bases not matched to a gene; V was cut back by 3 bases and J by 1 base. The DNA for the CDR3 is TGCAGTGCTAGCGCAGCCCAACTACTAGCGGGAGGCACAGATACGCAGTATTTT. The encoded protein is CSASAAQLLAGGTDTQYF.

The rearrangement uses TRBV18 and TRBJ1-3; maybe TRBD1 (6 bases). Germline CDR1 reads KGHSH; CDR2 reads LQKENI. Between the trimmed V and J ends, which lost 6 bases and 3 bases, there was a span of 12 bases. This CDR3 is 14 amino acids long. The CDR3 DNA sequence: TGTGCCAGCTCCCCAGGGGAGTATGGAAACACCATATATTTT. It yields the protein CASSPGEYGNTIYF.

This clonotype has a handful of counts. V and J are TRBV21-1 and TRBJ2-7; TRBD1 reflects the table's D call only, with no check against the DNA. TRBV21-1 represents a pseudogene. The CDR3 spans 16 residues. The CDR3 DNA reads TGTGCCAGCAGCAAAGCCGGGGGACAGATTACCTACGAGCAGTACTTC. It encodes CASSKAGGQITYEQYF.

The rearrangement uses TRBV30 and TRBJ1-4; D gene uncertain. The germline V gene encodes CDR1 GTSNPN and CDR2 SVGIG (reference sequence). The germline V and J ends were trimmed by 1 base and 8 bases, with 5 bases remaining between them. The CDR3 sequence is 11 residues long. In DNA form, the CDR3 reads TGTGCCTGGAGTGAAGTGGAAAAACTGTTTTTT. This encodes CAWSEVEKLFF.

The genes are TRBV20-1 and TRBJ2-1, with D perhaps matching TRBD1 or TRBD2 (5 bases each). CDR1 DFQATT and CDR2 SNEGSKA come from the germline V gene (reference sequence). The CDR3 sequence is 14 residues long. V lost 3 bases, J lost 0 bases, and 9 bases lay in between. The CDR3 DNA reads TGCAGTGCTAGGACAGAGGGCTCCTACAATGAGCAGTTCTTC. Protein sequence: CSARTEGSYNEQFF.

The CDR3 sequence: CASSPILTGDEQYF. CDR3 in DNA: TGTGCCAGCTCACCTATCCTGACAGGGGACGAGCAGTACTTC. The chain links TRBV18 to TRBJ2-7; 8 bases match TRBD1. V lost 3 bases to trimming and J lost 5 bases; unmatched junction nucleotides: 6. The germline V gene has CDR1 KGHSH and CDR2 LQKENI. The CDR3 spans 14 residues.

This clonotype was found a few times. The chain combines TRBV19 with TRBJ2-2; 11 bases fit TRBD1. V was pared by 3 bases and J by 4 bases, with 10 bases of the junction left unmatched. CDR1 LNHDA and CDR2 SQIVND come from the germline V gene (reference sequence). The CDR3 extends over 18 amino acids. The CDR3 sequence is CASSIPPGTGGRTGELFF. CDR3 nucleotide sequence: TGTGCCAGTAGTATCCCCCCCGGGACAGGGGGTCGCACCGGGGAGCTGTTTTTT.

This clonotype has a count of ten or more. The chain has TRBV13 and TRBJ2-7; tentatively, D is TRBD1 (6 bases). Deletions cut 5 bases from V and 1 base from J, with 15 bases between. The CDR3 loop spans 15 amino acids. Germline V CDR1 and CDR2: PRHDT, FYEKMQ (reference sequence). CDR3 sequence: CASSDSRQGSYEQYF. The CDR3 region has the DNA TGTGCCAGCAGCGACTCCCGGCAGGGGTCCTACGAGCAGTACTTC.

Remarks on this clonotype: At one of its ends the junction is not consistent with the germline gene, which may arise from a read error. The CDR3 reads CASSQDPGLAGGILHF. CDR3 nucleotide sequence: TGTGCCAGCAGCCAAGACCCCGGACTAGCGGGAGGAATCCTCCACTTC. The chain links TRBV4-2 to TRBJ2-1; TRBD2 matches at 14 bases. The CDR3 is 16 residues long. Per germline, CDR1 LGHNA and CDR2 YNFKEQ.

The J gene is TRBJ1-1, the V gene TRBV5-1; 8 bases line up with TRBD1. This CDR3 comprises 15 residues. The germline V gene encodes CDR1 SGHRS and CDR2 YFSETQ. After removal of 1 base from V and 2 bases from J, the junction contained 4 bases not matched to a gene. The CDR3 region has the DNA TGCGCCAGCAGCTTGTGGCAGGGGGCTAACACTGAAGCTTTCTTT. Amino acid sequence: CASSLWQGANTEAFF. Supplemented by reference TRBV5-1 and TRBJ1-1, the full variable domain reads KAGVTQTPRYLIKTRGQQVTLSCSPISGHRSVSWYQQTPGQGLQFLFEYFSETQRNKGNFPGRFSGRQFSNSRSEMNVSTLELGDSALYLCASSLWQGANTEAFFGQGTRLTVV.

This clonotype came up a few times. The rearrangement joins TRBV5-1 to TRBJ2-1; D might be TRBD2 (6 bases). Germline CDR1 and CDR2: SGHRS and YFSETQ. The V end was cut by 4 bases, the J end by 6 bases, with 14 bases between. CDR3 length equals 14 residues. CDR3 DNA sequence: TGCGCCAGCAGCCCCTCGACTAGATCCAATGAGCAGTTCTTC. It codes for CASSPSTRSNEQFF.

This clonotype was observed a handful of times. The V call is TRBV6-1, the J call TRBJ1-6; TRBD1 might be the D (5 bases). V lost 2 bases and J 11 bases, leaving 16 bases between the germline ends. This CDR3 has 15 amino acids. Germline-derived CDR1 and CDR2 are MNHNS and SASEGT. The CDR3 region is CASSEIRQGLPPLHF. The CDR3 coding sequence is TGTGCCAGCAGTGAAATTCGGCAGGGTTTGCCACCCCTCCACTTT.

This clonotype was picked up a small number of times. This chain uses TRBV15 with TRBJ2-3; 15 nucleotides match TRBD2. The CDR3 has 17 amino acids. V lost 3 bases, J lost 4 bases, and 5 bases stayed unmatched. Germline loops: CDR1 LNHNV, CDR2 YYDKDF (reference sequence). The CDR3 region has the DNA TGTGCCACCAGCAGCCGGACTAGCGGGAGGGGATCAGATACGCAGTATTTT. Translation: CATSSRTSGRGSDTQYF.